This T cell receptor (beta chain) was captured by sequencing in a study of cytomegalovirus exposure and HLA in healthy donors (TCRdb year 2017). In terms of the full investigation: In an earlier analysis of 587 of the donors, about 260 Gb of sequence data and approximately 100 million unique TCR beta sequences from approximately 180 million T cells were reported. A separate validation cohort of 100 to 150 different subjects was used in addition to the roughly 700-subject first cohort. Several DR-DQ haplotypes were treated as single units for association and clustering because of strong linkage in the cohort. Alongside the repertoire data, information on donor age, sex, ethnicity and CMV serostatus was compiled. HLA typing covered class I and class II loci at four-digit resolution. Of the 350 to 450 genotyped donors, 70% to 90% were placed in the genetic ancestry cluster associated with self-reported Caucasian donors. In a later genetic analysis, genome-wide SNP genotypes for 398 of the 666 donors were used, and that subset was treated as a discovery cohort. To decide whether each TCR beta V gene segment behaved as functional or pseudogenic, an earlier analysis of some 600 of the donors relied on high-throughput TCR beta sequencing. Every repertoire in the discovery cohort had been generated on one and the same sequencing platform. Rather than drawing on any new phenotypic data, the later analysis identified candidate immune exposures from TCR beta sequences and the way those sequences occurred across donors. About 320 gigabases of sequencing data and roughly 90 million unique TCR sequences were included in an early release covering around 650 HLA-typed donors. To predict cytomegalovirus infection status, the study brought together high-throughput TCR immunosequencing, statistical association of individual TCRs with disease status, and machine learning. The number of donors typed differed by locus, with 629-630 for A, B, C, DRB1 and DQB1, 522 for DQA1, about 610 for DPA1, and over 400 for DPB1. A later analysis re-examined previously published TCR beta repertoires from 600 to 700 donors and added high-resolution HLA genotyping to investigate patterns of TCR occurrence. Across 398 genotyped donors of the cohort, an average of about 200,000 unique TCR beta nucleotide sequences per donor were sequenced, and approximately 17% of those sequences were non-productive. The study aimed to test whether signatures of past pathogen exposure could be identified by cataloging public T cell receptors. The T cell repertoires of around 670 subjects were profiled by immunosequencing and related to cytomegalovirus serostatus.

The paper as a whole reports these results and caveats: When HLA alleles, especially DR and DQ, strongly co-occurred, attributing TCR associations to individual alleles was difficult. The earlier analysis of 587 of the donors excluded approximately 17 rarely observed V segments, including chromosome 9 orphons, because counts were too low. According to a later analysis, most CMV-associated TCR beta chains appeared to be HLA-restricted, and the HLA associations seemed to be driven largely by CMV exposure. Across donors, most TCR sequences were observed very rarely, whereas some public TCRs were present in many individuals. The study listed 164 TCR beta chains as associated with cytomegalovirus. Sequencing depth was assumed to be roughly uniform across donors in the presence/absence analyses, though that assumption may not hold. Only TCR beta chains were sequenced in this cohort, and the absence of alpha or paired-chain data limited detectable features. A later analysis found that TCR association rates varied across HLA loci, with DRB1 alleles showing the most associated TCRs and HLA-C alleles the fewest. Some IMGT-functional V segments, including TRBV6-2 and TRBV6-3, could not be told apart with the 87-base-pair reads, so those segments were excluded. The sequencing pipeline was judged likely to have produced a cluster of highly shared sequence variants as a technical artifact. Immune exposure information for the cohort was limited to CMV serostatus. In a later analysis, HLA-associated TCR beta chains showed more clonal expansion and lower generation probabilities than non-associated chains that were equally common. A later genetic analysis reported fewer N-insertions in productive TCRs among donors in an Asian-associated ancestry cluster than the approximately 670-donor mean. According to the authors, the approach could potentially be generalized to other disease states and immunological phenotypes. Because HLA typing was missing for some donors at each locus, association tests included only the typed subset. A further reported finding was that TCR beta sequences accurately predicted the HLA-A and HLA-B alleles for most subjects in the first cohort. In both the original and validation cohorts, the classifier was reported to diagnose cytomegalovirus status with high specificity and sensitivity. In a later analysis, several top co-occurrence clusters were reported to appear linked to parvovirus B19, influenza, CMV and Epstein-Barr virus. In vitro tests confirmed that a few of the cytomegalovirus-associated TCR beta chains recognize cytomegalovirus antigens. A later genetic analysis associated a missense DCLRE1C variant with V-gene and J-gene trimming of TCR beta chains, and an independent cohort replicated the association. Correlated functional status among segregating V segments might be attributable to linkage disequilibrium, but an unknown experimental factor could not be ruled out. A later analysis associated about 18,000 TCR beta sequences with specific HLA alleles at a false discovery rate of 0.05. In an earlier analysis of some 550 of the donors, most TCR beta V segments were observed in productive rearrangements about 87% or about 30% of the time, broadly matching IMGT annotations.

In total, just over 650 healthy bone marrow donors made up the cohort. At the time of sampling, every cohort member was nominally healthy, though immune exposures that went unrecorded were likely present. The donor tested CMV seropositive and was one of the 289 seropositive cohort members. A peripheral blood sample was collected from each donor, and TCR beta sequencing was performed on peripheral blood mononuclear cells. Genomic DNA was extracted from the blood cell samples with the Qiagen DNeasy Blood Extraction Kit. The library relied on the immunoSEQ multiplex PCR assay. For the multiplex PCR, a mixture combining 60 forward primers for TCR Vbeta segments and 13 reverse primers for TCR Jbeta segments was used. Amplification of the CDR3 region of rearranged TCR beta genes was performed with a multiplex PCR assay on genomic DNA. On the Illumina HiSeq System, the amplified TCR beta libraries were sequenced as 87-base-pair reads. The source study handled its data this way. A later analysis tallied tens of millions of unique TCR beta chains across the 700 or so repertoires, and approximately 12 million of those chains were shared by two or more donors. Raw reads were error-corrected and collapsed into unique sequences by a nearest-neighbor algorithm in which closely related sequences were merged to remove PCR and sequencing errors. V, D and J gene segments were assigned by aligning CDR3 sequences to IMGT reference sequences. Each retained sequence needed at least a six-nucleotide match to both a V gene segment and a J gene segment. A rearrangement counted as productive if the CDR3 had no stop codons and remained in frame with V and J, and every other rearrangement counted as non-productive. Following IMGT convention, CDR3 was defined as the stretch from the second conserved V-encoded cysteine to the conserved J-encoded phenylalanine. The earlier analysis of about 500 of the donors excluded sequences that lacked an unambiguous match to a single V gene segment. In an earlier analysis of roughly 600 of the donors, a V segment was called functional when productive rearrangements were above 56.7%, and segregating when the standard deviation between donors exceeded 5%. To diagnose cytomegalovirus status from the catalog of TCR beta chain sequences, a statistical classification framework was built. In a later analysis, V and J genes were assigned by comparing TCR nucleotide sequences against IMGT/GENE-DB human TR gene sequences. In a later analysis, CDR3 sequences and most-parsimonious VDJ recombination scenarios were assigned using the TCRdist pipeline. A later analysis defined each TCR beta chain by its CDR3 amino acid sequence plus V-gene family, and excluded reads lacking a unique V-gene family. As a way to deal with suspected cross-contamination and a sequencing artifact, a later analysis dropped more than 500 nucleotide sequences that were highly shared and had low generation probability. A later analysis calculated a clonal expansion index for each public chain from normalized within-repertoire ranks of inferred template counts. In a later analysis, generation probabilities were computed with a VDJ recombination model fitted to out-of-frame rearrangements, and the resulting probabilities were checked against IGoR. A later analysis scored TCR-TCR, TCR-HLA and TCR-CMV co-occurrence with hypergeometric tests, applying a repertoire-size bias correction to TCR pairs. False discovery rates were estimated in a later analysis by permuting HLA or CMV assignments 20 times. A later analysis grouped co-occurring TCRs with DBSCAN, adding TCRdist sequence similarity when clustering within HLA-allele-positive subsets. For co-occurrence clustering, repertoires with fewer than 30,000 or more than 120,000 public chains were excluded, along with four to six repertoires with anomalous nucleotide sharing. TCRdb holds this immuneACCESS table with in-frame rearrangements only. Some clones are missing; in checked studies, unresolved V genes explain under half, and the rest has no known cause. V and J calls and clone size are given by that table; D and trimming were obtained from the DNA. Recorded for this sample are 150,000 to 200,000 clones; over 60% of them occurred a single time. The top ten clonotypes cover 0.98% of the sample.

Including cysteine and phenylalanine, the CDR3 has 14 amino acids. Only the CDR3 portion is preserved as DNA: 42 bases, with reading frame beginning at the first base. The V end loses 2 bases and the J end loses 3 bases, and a stretch of 9 bases separates them. Sequences SGHRS (CDR1) and YFSETQ (CDR2) are obtained from the germline V gene. Details on this clone: Its antigen has not been determined. Base-call qualities are not available, and no considerably larger clone is one nucleotide away.

The sample consisted of PBMCs. The chain was built from TRBV5-1 and TRBJ2-1; a tentative D call is TRBD2 (5 bases match). This TCR derives from a woman between 45 and 60 years old in good health and CMV-seropositive. CDR3 sequence: CASSLRTLYNEQFF. The base sequence is TGCGCCAGCAGCTTAAGGACTCTCTACAATGAGCAGTTCTTC.